This T cell receptor (beta chain) was recovered during a study of T cell changes during pregnancy in multiple sclerosis. This clone was picked up one time. Sequencing was performed with immunoSEQ multiplex PCR; in TCRdb, only in-frame clones are kept and a portion is missing. The sample yields fewer than 150,000 clones, less than 97% seen once. V gave up 2 bases and J gave up 4 bases, with 12 bases separating them. CDR1 and CDR2 from the germline V gene are MNHNS and SASEGT. The CDR3 sequence is 15 residues long. This specimen consisted of peripheral blood, obtained after pregnancy. This TCR derives from a female donor with multiple sclerosis, enrolled in a pregnancy study. The gene calls are TRBV6-1 and TRBJ1-5; a possible D gene is TRBD1 (5 bases). CDR3 amino acids: CASSENPRANQPQHF. The CDR3, as DNA: TGTGCCAGCAGTGAAAACCCCAGGGCTAATCAGCCCCAGCATTTT.